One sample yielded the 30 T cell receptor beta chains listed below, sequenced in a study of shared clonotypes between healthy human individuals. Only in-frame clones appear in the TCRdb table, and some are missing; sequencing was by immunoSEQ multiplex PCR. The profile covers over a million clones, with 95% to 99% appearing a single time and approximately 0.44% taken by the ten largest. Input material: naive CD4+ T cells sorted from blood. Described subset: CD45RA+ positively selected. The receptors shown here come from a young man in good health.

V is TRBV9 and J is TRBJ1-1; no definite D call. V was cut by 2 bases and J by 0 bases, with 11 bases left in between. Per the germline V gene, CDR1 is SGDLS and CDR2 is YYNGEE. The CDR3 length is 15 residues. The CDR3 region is CASSVSDLMNTEAFF. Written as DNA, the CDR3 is TGTGCCAGCAGCGTCTCAGATCTGATGAACACTGAAGCTTTCTTT.

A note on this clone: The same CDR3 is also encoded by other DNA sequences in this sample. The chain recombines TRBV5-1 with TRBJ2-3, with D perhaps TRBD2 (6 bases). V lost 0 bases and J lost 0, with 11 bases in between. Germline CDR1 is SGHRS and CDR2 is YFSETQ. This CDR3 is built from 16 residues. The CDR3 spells CASSLAGGPSTDTQYF. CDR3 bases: TGCGCCAGCAGCTTGGCCGGGGGACCTAGCACAGATACGCAGTATTTT.

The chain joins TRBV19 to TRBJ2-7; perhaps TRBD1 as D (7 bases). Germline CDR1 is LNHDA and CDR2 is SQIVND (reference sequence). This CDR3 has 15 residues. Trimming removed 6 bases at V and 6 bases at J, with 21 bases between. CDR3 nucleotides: TGTGCCAGTAGCAGAAGACAGGGAAGGAGGGGCGAGCAGTACTTC. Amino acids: CASSRRQGRRGEQYF.

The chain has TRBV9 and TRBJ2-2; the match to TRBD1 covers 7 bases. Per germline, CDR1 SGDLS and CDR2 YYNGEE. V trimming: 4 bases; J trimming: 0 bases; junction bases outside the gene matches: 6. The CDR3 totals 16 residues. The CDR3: CASSLNTGANTGELFF. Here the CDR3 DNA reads TGTGCCAGCAGCCTCAATACAGGGGCGAACACCGGGGAGCTGTTTTTT.

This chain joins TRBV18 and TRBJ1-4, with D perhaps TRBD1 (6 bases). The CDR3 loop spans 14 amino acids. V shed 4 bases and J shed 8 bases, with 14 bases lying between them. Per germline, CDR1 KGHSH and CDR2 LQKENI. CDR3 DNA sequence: TGTGCCAGCTCACTCGTTAGGGACAACGAAAAACTGTTTTTT. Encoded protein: CASSLVRDNEKLFF.

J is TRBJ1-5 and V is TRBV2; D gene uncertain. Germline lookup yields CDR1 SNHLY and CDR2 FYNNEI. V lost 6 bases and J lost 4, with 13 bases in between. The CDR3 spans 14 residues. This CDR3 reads CASSPPGSNQPQHF. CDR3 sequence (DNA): TGTGCCAGCAGCCCCCCAGGAAGTAATCAGCCCCAGCATTTT.

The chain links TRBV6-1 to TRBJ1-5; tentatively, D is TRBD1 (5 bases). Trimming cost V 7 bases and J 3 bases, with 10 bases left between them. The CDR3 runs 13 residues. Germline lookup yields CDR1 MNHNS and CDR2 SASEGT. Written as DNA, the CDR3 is TGTGCCAGCACCCGGGACCCCAATCAGCCCCAGCATTTT. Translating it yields CASTRDPNQPQHF.

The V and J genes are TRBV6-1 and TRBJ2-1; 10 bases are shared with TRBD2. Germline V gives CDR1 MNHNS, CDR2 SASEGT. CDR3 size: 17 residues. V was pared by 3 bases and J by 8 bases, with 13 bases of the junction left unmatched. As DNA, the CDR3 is TGTGCCAGCAGTGAGGATAAACTAGCGGGAATATCGTATGAGCAGTTCTTC. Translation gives CASSEDKLAGISYEQFF.

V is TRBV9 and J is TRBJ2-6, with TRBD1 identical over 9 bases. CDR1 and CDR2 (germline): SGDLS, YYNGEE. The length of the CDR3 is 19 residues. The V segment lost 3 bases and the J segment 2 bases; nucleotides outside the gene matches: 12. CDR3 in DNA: TGTGCCAGCAGCGCCAAAGGACGGGACAGGGTCCCTGGGGCCAACGTCCTGACTTTC. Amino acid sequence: CASSAKGRDRVPGANVLTF.

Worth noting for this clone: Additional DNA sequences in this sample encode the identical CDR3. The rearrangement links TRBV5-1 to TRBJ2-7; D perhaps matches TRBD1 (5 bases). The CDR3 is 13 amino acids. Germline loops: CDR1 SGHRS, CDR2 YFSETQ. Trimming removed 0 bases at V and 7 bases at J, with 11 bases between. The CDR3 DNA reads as TGCGCCAGCAGCTTGGGTAGGGGCGGAGAGCAGTACTTC. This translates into CASSLGRGGEQYF.

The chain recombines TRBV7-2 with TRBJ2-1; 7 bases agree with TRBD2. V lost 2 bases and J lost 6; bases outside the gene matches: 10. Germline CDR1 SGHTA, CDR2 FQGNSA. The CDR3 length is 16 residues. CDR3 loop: CASSLKASGFPNEQFF. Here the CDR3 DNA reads TGTGCCAGCAGCTTAAAGGCTAGCGGATTTCCCAATGAGCAGTTCTTC.

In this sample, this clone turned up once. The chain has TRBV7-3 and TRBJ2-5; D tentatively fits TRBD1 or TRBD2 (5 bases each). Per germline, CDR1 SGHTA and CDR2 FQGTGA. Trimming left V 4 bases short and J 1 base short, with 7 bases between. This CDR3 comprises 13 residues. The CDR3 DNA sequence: TGTGCCAGCAGCTGGGGGACCCAAGAGACCCAGTACTTC. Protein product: CASSWGTQETQYF.

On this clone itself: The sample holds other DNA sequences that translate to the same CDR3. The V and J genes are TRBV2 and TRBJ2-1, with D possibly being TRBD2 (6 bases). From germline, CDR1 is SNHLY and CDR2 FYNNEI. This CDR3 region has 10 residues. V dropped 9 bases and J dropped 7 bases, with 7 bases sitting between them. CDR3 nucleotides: TGTGCCAGTGGGGGGAATGAGCAGTTCTTC. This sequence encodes CASGGNEQFF.

The CDR3 reads CATLDSNTDTQYF. The CDR3 coding sequence is TGCGCCACACTAGACTCTAACACAGATACGCAGTATTTT. The chain recombines TRBV4-1 with TRBJ2-3; tentatively, D is TRBD2 (5 bases). With 10 bases removed from V and 2 bases from J, the gap between germline ends came to 13 bases. The CDR3 is made up of 13 amino acids. The V gene's germline CDR1 is MGHRA and CDR2 YSYEKL.

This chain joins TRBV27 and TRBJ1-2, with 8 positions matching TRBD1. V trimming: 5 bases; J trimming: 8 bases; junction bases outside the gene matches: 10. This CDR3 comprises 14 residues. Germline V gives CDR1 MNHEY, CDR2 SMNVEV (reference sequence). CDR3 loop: CASSLKPGGDGYTF. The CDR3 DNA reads TGTGCCAGCAGTCTAAAACCAGGGGGCGACGGCTACACCTTC.

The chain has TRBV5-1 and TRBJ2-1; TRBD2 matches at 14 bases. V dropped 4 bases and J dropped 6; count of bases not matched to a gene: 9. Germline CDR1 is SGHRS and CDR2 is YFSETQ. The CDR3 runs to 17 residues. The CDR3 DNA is TGCGCCAGCAGCCTGGGACTAGCGGGAGACTCCCTCAATGAGCAGTTCTTC. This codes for CASSLGLAGDSLNEQFF.

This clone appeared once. The CDR3 loop reads CASSKGGSNLYEQYF. The CDR3 bases are TGTGCCAGCAGCAAAGGGGGGAGCAACCTTTACGAGCAGTACTTC. The chain links TRBV21-1 to TRBJ2-7. TRBV21-1 counts as a pseudogene. The CDR3 totals 15 residues.

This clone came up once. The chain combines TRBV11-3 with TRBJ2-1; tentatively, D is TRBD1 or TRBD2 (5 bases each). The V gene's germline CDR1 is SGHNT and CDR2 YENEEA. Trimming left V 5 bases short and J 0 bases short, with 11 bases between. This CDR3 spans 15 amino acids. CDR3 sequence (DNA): TGTGCCAGCAGCCGGGACGGAAGCTCCTACAATGAGCAGTTCTTC. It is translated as CASSRDGSSYNEQFF. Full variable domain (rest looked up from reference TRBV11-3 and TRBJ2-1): EAGVVQSPRYKIIEKKQPVAFWCNPISGHNTLYWYLQNLGQGPELLIRYENEEAVDDSQLPKDRFSAERLKGVDSTLKIQPAELGDSAVYLCASSRDGSSYNEQFFGPGTRLTVL.

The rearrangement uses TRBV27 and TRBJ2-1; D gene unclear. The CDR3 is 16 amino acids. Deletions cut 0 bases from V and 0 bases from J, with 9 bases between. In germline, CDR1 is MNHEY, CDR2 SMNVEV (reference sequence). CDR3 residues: CASSLSPPNSYNEQFF. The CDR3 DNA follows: TGTGCCAGCAGTTTATCCCCCCCGAACTCCTACAATGAGCAGTTCTTC.

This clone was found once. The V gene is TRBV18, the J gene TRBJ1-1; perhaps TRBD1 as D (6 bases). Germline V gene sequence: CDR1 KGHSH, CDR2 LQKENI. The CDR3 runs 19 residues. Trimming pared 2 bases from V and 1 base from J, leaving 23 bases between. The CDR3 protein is CASSPIFGAIGQQNTEAFF. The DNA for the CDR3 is TGTGCCAGCTCACCAATTTTCGGGGCCATAGGACAGCAGAACACTGAAGCTTTCTTT.

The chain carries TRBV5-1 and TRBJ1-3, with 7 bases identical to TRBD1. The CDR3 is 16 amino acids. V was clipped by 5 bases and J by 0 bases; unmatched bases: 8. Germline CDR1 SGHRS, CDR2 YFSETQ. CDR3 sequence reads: CASSLIGTDSGNTIYF. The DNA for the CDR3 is TGCGCCAGCAGTCTTATTGGGACAGACTCTGGAAACACCATATATTTT.

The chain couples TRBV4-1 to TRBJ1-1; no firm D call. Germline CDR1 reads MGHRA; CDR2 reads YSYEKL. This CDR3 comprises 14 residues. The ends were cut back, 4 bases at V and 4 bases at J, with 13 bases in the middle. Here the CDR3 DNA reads TGCGCCAGCAGCCGTTCGACTCCCCGCACTGAAGCTTTCTTT. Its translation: CASSRSTPRTEAFF.

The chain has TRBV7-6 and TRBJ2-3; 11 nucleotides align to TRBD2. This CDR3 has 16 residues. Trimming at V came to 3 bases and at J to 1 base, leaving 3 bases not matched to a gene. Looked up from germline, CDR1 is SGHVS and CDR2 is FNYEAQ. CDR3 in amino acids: CASSFGTSGGTDTQYF. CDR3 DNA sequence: TGTGCCAGCAGCTTCGGGACTAGCGGAGGCACAGATACGCAGTATTTT.

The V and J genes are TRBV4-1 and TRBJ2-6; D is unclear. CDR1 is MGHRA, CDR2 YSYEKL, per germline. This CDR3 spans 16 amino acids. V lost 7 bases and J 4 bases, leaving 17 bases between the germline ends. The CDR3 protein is CASTKGSPSGANVLTF. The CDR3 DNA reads TGCGCCAGCACCAAAGGAAGTCCCTCGGGGGCCAACGTCCTGACTTTC.

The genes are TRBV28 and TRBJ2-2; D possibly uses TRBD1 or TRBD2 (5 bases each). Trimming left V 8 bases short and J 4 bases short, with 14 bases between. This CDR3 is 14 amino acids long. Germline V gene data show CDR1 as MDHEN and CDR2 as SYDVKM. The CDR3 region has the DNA TGTGCCAGCCGCAGGGCGGGTGTCACCGGGGAGCTGTTTTTT. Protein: CASRRAGVTGELFF.

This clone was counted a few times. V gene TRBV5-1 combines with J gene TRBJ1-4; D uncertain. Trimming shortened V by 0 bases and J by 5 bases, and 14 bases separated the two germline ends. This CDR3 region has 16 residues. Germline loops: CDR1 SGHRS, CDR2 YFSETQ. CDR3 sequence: CASSLGPAAVNEKLFF. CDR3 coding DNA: TGCGCCAGCAGCTTGGGGCCCGCAGCTGTAAATGAAAAACTGTTTTTT. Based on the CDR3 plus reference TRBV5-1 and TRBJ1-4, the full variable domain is KAGVTQTPRYLIKTRGQQVTLSCSPISGHRSVSWYQQTPGQGLQFLFEYFSETQRNKGNFPGRFSGRQFSNSRSEMNVSTLELGDSALYLCASSLGPAAVNEKLFFGSGTQLSVL.

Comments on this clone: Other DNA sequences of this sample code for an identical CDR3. CDR3 in DNA: TGTGCCAGCAGTTACTCGAGAGCAGGGAACTACGAGCAGTACTTC. It translates to CASSYSRAGNYEQYF. The gene calls are TRBV6-5 and TRBJ2-7; perhaps TRBD1 as D (5 bases). Germline lookup yields CDR1 MNHEY and CDR2 SVGAGI. This CDR3 has 15 amino acids. V lost 0 bases to trimming and J lost 3 bases, with 12 bases between them.

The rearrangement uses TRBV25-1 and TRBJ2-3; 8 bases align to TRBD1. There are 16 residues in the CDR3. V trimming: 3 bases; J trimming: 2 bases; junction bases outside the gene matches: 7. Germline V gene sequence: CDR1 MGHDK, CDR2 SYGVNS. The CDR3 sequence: CASSDSTGENTDTQYF. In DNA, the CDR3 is TGTGCCAGCAGTGACTCGACAGGGGAGAACACAGATACGCAGTATTTT.

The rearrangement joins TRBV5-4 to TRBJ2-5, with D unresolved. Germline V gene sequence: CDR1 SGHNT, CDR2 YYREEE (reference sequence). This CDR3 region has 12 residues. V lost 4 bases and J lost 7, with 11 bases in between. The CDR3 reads CASSKDGGTQYF. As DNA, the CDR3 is TGTGCCAGCAGCAAGGACGGCGGGACCCAGTACTTC. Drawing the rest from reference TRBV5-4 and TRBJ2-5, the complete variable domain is ETGVTQSPTHLIKTRGQQVTLRCSSQSGHNTVSWYQQALGQGPQFIFQYYREEENGRGNFPPRFSGLQFPNYSSELNVNALELDDSALYLCASSKDGGTQYFGPGTRLLVL.

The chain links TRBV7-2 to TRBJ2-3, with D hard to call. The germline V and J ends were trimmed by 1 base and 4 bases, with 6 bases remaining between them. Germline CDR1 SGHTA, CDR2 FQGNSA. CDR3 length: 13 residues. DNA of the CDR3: TGTGCCAGCAGCTTAGTTTGGCCAGATACGCAGTATTTT. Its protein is CASSLVWPDTQYF.